This T cell receptor beta chain stems from a study of T cell changes during pregnancy in multiple sclerosis. This table comes from immunoSEQ multiplex PCR, and its TCRdb copy is limited to in-frame clones, with some not included. The data hold about 97,000 clones, with 91% observed a single time. V lost 7 bases to trimming and J lost 4 bases; unmatched junction nucleotides: 7. CDR1 and CDR2 from the germline V gene are MNHNY and SVGAGI (reference sequence). There are 14 residues in the CDR3. The rearrangement uses TRBV6-6 and TRBJ2-1, with 7 bases fitting TRBD2. The sample here was peripheral blood, taken in the second trimester of pregnancy. The receptor comes from a female donor with multiple sclerosis, enrolled in a pregnancy study. The DNA of the CDR3 is TGTGCCAGCACCTGGACTAGGGGATACAATGAGCAGTTCTTC. It specifies CASTWTRGYNEQFF.